This T cell receptor beta chain was obtained from a study of CD8+ T cells in alopecia areata. About the research overall: Treated patients were given oral tofacitinib, which was dosed at 5 to 10 mg twice daily.

Study outcomes and limitations: Higher clonality than in normal scalp was seen in lesional scalp, especially alopecia totalis/universalis.

Concerning this clone: Its antigen is not known.

The sequencing template was cDNA reverse transcribed from extracted RNA. Profiling relied on immunoSEQ multiplex PCR, and the TCRdb table lists in-frame clones only, not all of them. The sample lists roughly 250,000 clones, about 68% occurring once. V was trimmed by 5 bases and J by 2 bases, leaving 5 bases between them. Germline V gives CDR1 SGHAT, CDR2 FQNNGV. This CDR3 region has 12 residues. T lymphocytes (CD4+ and CD8+) were sorted from PBMCs. The sample here was CD4+ T cells sorted from blood, taken at week 0. This receptor was obtained from a human donor with alopecia areata. The chain carries TRBV11-2 and TRBJ2-3, with no clear D. The CDR3 here is CASSPYTDTQYF. The DNA of the CDR3 is TGTGCCAGCAGCCCGTACACAGATACGCAGTATTTT.